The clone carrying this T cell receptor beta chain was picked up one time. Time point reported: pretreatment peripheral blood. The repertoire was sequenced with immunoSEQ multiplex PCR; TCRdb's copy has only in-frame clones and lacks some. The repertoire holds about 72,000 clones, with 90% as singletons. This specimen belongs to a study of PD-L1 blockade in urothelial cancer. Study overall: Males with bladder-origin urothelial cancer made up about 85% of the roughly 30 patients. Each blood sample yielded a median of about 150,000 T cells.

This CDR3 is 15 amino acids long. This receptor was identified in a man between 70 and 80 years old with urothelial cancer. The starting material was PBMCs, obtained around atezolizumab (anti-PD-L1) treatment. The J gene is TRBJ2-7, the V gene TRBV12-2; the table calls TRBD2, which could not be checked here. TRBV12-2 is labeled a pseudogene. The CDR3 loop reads CASRLVHSGPYEQYF. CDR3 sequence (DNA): TGTGCAAGTCGCTTAGTTCATAGCGGCCCCTACGAGCAGTACTTC.